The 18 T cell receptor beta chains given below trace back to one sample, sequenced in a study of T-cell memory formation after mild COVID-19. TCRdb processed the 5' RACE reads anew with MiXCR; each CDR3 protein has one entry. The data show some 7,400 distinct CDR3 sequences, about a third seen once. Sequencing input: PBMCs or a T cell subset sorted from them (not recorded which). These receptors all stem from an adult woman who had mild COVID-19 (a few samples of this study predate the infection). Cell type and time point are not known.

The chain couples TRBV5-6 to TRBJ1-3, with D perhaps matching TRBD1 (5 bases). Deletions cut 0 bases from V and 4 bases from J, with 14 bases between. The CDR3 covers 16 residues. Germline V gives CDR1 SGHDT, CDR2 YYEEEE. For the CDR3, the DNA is TGTGCCAGCAGCTTGGTAGGGGATAACAGCGGAAACACCATATATTTT. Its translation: CASSLVGDNSGNTIYF.

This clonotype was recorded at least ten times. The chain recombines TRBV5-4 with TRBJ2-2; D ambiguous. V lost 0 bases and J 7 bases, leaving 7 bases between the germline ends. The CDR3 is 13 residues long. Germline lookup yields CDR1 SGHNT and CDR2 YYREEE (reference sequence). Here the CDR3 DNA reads TGTGCCAGCAGCTTGGCGAGCAGCGGGGAGCTGTTTTTT. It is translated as CASSLASSGELFF.

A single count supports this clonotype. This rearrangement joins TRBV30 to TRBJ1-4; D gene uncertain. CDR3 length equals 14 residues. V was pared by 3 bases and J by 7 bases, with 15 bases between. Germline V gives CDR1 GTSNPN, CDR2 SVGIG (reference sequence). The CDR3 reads CAWSAGSSSEKLFF. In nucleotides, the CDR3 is TGTGCCTGGAGCGCCGGGAGTAGTAGTGAAAAACTGTTTTTT.

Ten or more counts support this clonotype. CDR3 nucleotide sequence: TGTGCCAGCAGTGGACAGTCCAATCAGCCCCAGCATTTT. Protein product: CASSGQSNQPQHF. The chain carries TRBV12-3 or TRBV12-4 and TRBJ1-5; the D gene is possibly TRBD1 (6 bases). Trimming cost V 5 bases and J 3 bases, with 8 bases left between them. The CDR3 totals 13 residues.

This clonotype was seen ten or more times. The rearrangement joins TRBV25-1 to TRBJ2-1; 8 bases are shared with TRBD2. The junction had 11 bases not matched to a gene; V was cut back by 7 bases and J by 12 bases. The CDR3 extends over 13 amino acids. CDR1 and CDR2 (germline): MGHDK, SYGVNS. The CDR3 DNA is TGTGCCAGCACCCATCGGGGCGGGGGGAGGCAGTTCTTC. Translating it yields CASTHRGGGRQFF.

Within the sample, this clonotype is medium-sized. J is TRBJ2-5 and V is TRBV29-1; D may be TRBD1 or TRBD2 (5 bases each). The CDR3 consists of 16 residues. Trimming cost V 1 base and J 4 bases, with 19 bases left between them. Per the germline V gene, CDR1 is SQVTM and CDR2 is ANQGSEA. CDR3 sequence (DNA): TGCAGCGTTGAAGGGCGCCTGCAGGGTGGGGGAGAGACCCAGTACTTC. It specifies CSVEGRLQGGGETQYF.

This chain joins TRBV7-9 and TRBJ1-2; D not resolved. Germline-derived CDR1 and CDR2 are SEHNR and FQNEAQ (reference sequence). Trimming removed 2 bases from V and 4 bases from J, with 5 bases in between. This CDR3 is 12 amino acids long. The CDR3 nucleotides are TGTGCCAGCAGCTTACGCGTCTATGGCTACACCTTC. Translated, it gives CASSLRVYGYTF. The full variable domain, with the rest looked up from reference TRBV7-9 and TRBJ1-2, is DTGVSQNPRHKITKRGQNVTFRCDPISEHNRLYWYRQTLGQGPEFLTYFQNEAQLEKSRLLSDRFSAERPKGSFSTLEIQRTEQGDSAMYLCASSLRVYGYTFGSGTRLTVV.

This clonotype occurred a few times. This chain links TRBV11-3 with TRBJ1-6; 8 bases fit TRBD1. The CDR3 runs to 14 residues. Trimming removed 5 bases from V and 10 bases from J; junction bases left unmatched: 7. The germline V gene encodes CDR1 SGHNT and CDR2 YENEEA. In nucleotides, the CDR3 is TGTGCCAGCAGCCGCGTCACAGGGGGGTCACCCCTCCACTTT. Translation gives CASSRVTGGSPLHF.

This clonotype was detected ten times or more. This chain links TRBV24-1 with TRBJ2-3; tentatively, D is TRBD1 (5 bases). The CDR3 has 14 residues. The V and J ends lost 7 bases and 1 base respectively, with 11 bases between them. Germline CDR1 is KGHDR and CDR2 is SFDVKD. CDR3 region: CATRETGRTDTQYF. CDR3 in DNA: TGTGCCACCAGGGAAACAGGACGCACAGATACGCAGTATTTT.

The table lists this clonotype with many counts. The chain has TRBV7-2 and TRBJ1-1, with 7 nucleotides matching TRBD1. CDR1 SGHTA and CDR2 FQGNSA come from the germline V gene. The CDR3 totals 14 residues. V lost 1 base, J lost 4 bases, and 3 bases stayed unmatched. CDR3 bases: TGTGCCAGCAGCTTAGGGTCAGGGGGCACTGAAGCTTTCTTT. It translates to CASSLGSGGTEAFF.

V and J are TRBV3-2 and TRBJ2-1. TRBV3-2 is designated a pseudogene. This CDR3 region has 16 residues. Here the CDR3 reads CASSQDIPDSNNEQFF. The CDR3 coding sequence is TGTGCCAGCAGCCAAGACATCCCGGACTCCAACAATGAGCAGTTCTTC.

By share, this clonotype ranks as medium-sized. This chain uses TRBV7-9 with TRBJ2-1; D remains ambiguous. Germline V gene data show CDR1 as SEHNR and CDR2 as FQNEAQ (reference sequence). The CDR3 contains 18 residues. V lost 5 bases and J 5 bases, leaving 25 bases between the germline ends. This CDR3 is CASSLPHDDNRWNNEQFF. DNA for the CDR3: TGTGCCAGCAGCCTCCCCCACGATGACAACCGCTGGAACAATGAGCAGTTCTTC.

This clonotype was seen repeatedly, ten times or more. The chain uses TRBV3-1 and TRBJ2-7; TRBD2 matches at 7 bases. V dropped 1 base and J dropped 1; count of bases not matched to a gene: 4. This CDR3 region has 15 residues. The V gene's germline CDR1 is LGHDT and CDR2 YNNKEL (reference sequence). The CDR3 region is CASSQVGGSSYEQYF. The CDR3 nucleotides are TGTGCCAGCAGCCAAGTGGGCGGGAGTTCCTACGAGCAGTACTTC.

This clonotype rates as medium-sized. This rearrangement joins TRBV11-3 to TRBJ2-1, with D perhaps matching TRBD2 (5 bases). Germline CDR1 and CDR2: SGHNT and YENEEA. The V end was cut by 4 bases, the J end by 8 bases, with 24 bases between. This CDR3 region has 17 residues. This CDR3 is CASSSIVGRSEGDEQFF. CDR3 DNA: TGTGCCAGCAGCTCCATCGTTGGGCGCTCTGAGGGCGATGAGCAGTTCTTC.

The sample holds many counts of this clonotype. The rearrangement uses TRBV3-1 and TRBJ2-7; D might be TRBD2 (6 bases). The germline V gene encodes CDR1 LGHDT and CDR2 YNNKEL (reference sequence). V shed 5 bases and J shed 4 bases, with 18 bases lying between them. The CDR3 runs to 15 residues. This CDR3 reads CASSITRGTGYEQYF. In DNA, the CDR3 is TGTGCCAGCAGCATTACCCGGGGGACGGGTTACGAGCAGTACTTC.

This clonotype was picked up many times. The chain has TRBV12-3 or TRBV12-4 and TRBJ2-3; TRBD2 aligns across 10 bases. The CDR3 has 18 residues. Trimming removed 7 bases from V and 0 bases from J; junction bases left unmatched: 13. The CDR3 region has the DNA TGTGCCAGCATCCTTACTAGCGGGACACACCCTAGCACAGATACGCAGTATTTT. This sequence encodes CASILTSGTHPSTDTQYF.

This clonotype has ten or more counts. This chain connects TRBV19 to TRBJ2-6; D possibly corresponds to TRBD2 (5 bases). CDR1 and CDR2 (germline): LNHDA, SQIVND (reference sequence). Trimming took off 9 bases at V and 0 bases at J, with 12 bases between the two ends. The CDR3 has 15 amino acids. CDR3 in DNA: TGTGCCAGCGGGGAAGAAACCTCTGGGGCCAACGTCCTGACTTTC. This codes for CASGEETSGANVLTF.

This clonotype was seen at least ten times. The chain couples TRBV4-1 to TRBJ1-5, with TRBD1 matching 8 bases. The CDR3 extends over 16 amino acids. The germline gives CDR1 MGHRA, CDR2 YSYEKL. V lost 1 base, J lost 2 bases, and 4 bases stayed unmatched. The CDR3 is CASSQVAGQGNQPQHF. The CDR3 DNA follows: TGCGCCAGCAGCCAAGTGGCGGGACAGGGCAATCAGCCCCAGCATTTT.